The 17 T cell receptor beta chains presented below share a single source sample, sequenced in a study of tissue T cells after allogeneic stem cell transplantation. Time point described: mouse harvest day 7 after allogeneic transplant. Tail vein injection delivered 10^7 T-cell-depleted bone marrow cells and 10^6 splenic CD5+ T cells. Sequenced by immunoSEQ multiplex PCR; TCRdb stores in-frame clones only, minus some. The sample has around 6,800 clones, about 47% seen once. Material: lymph node tissue. All receptors come from a female BALB/c mouse given C57BL/6 T cells with graft-versus-host disease after an allogeneic hematopoietic cell transplant.

Comments on this clone: The listed genes are named as in mouse. The read finishes 1 residue shy of the CDR3 end, and the germline J gene is used to complete it. The V call is TRBV12-1, the J call TRBJ2-5; 8 bases align to TRBD1. Germline CDR1 is SGHSN and CDR2 is HYEKVE. Trimming took 0 bases from V and 6 from J; bases not matched to a gene: 4. This CDR3 spans 14 amino acids. The CDR3 sequence: CASSLDRGGDTQYF. CDR3 bases read: TGTGCCAGCTCTCTCGACAGGGGAGGGGACACCCAGTAC.

This clone was detected once. Mouse gene names and germline throughout. The read falls 1 residue short of the CDR3 end, and the missing part is taken from the germline J gene. The chain recombines TRBV15 with TRBJ2-5; D is ambiguous. Germline V gene lookup returns CDR1 SGHND and CDR2 FRSKSL. The CDR3 totals 13 residues. V was clipped by 1 base and J by 4 bases, with 6 bases between them. CDR3 DNA (partial): TGTGCCAGCAGTTTAGACAGAGAAGACACCCAGTAC. The encoded protein is CASSLDREDTQY. The CDR3 reads in full as CASSLDREDTQYF.

This clone appeared a few times. These gene names are mouse names. The read gets to within 1 residue of the CDR3 end, and the germline J gene fills in the rest. This chain links TRBV13-2 with TRBJ2-7; 7 positions agree with TRBD1. The CDR3 has 11 residues. CDR1 is NNHNN and CDR2 is SYGAGS in the germline V gene (reference sequence). The trim removed 5 bases at V and 7 bases at J, leaving 3 bases unmatched. The chain's CDR3 is CASGTGSEQYF. The DNA read from the CDR3 is TGTGCCAGCGGGACAGGGAGCGAACAGTAC.

This clone turned up a few times. Mouse germline and gene names are used. The CDR3 is cut off 1 residue early in the read; its end comes from the germline J gene. The chain links TRBV20 to TRBJ2-4; D is ambiguous. The CDR3 loop spans 12 amino acids. In germline, CDR1 is GFQATS, CDR2 STVNSAI. V lost 3 bases and J lost 4, with 8 bases in between. Incomplete CDR3 DNA: TGTGGTGCTAGACGGCACAAAAACACCTTGTAC. This gives the protein CGARRHKNTLY. The whole CDR3 sequence is CGARRHKNTLYF.

A note on this clone: Gene names refer to mouse genes. Sequencing ends 1 residue short of the CDR3 end; the germline J gene provides the rest. The chain links TRBV26 to TRBJ1-6; D remains ambiguous. TRBJ1-6 is an ORF for which the function is uncertain. V gave up 0 bases and J gave up 6 bases, with 0 bases separating them. The CDR3 contains 12 residues. Germline V gene lookup returns CDR1 KGHPV and CDR2 FQNQEV (reference sequence). The CDR3: CASSLSNSPLYF. CDR3 DNA (partial): TGTGCCAGCAGTCTGTCTAATTCGCCCCTCTAC.

As regards this clone: Germline and genes here are mouse. CDR3 DNA, as far as it was read: TGTGCCAGCAGTGGGACGTCTTATGAACAGTAC. Amino acids: CASSGTSYEQY. The entire CDR3 sequence reads CASSGTSYEQYF. V is TRBV13-1 and J is TRBJ2-7, with no clear D. The read falls 1 residue short of the CDR3 end, and the missing part is taken from the germline J gene. Germline V gene sequence: CDR1 NSHNY, CDR2 SYGAGN. This CDR3 contains 12 residues. Trimming took off 3 bases at V and 4 bases at J, with 8 bases between the two ends.

In the case of this clone: Any gene name here is a mouse gene name. The CDR3 goes on 1 residue after the read ends, and that part is filled in from the germline J gene. The gene calls are TRBV4 and TRBJ2-5, with 9 bases identical to TRBD2. Germline CDR1 LGHDT, CDR2 YNNKQL (reference sequence). After removal of 4 bases from V and 2 bases from J, the junction contained 4 bases not matched to a gene. The CDR3 totals 15 residues. The CDR3 DNA, read in part, is TGTGCCAGCAGCTTGTGGGGGGGCGGCCAAGACACCCAGTAC. As protein: CASSLWGGGQDTQY. The whole CDR3 sequence is CASSLWGGGQDTQYF.

This clone was picked up a small number of times. The genes are named according to mouse. The read terminates 1 residue ahead of where the CDR3 ends, so the germline J gene completes it. The chain recombines TRBV15 with TRBJ2-7; TRBD2 aligns across 9 bases. The CDR3 spans 13 residues. With 2 bases clipped from V and 4 bases from J, the junction kept 0 bases outside the gene matches. Germline loops: CDR1 SGHND, CDR2 FRSKSL. The CDR3 reads CASSLLGGYEQYF. Partial CDR3 DNA: TGTGCCAGCAGTTTACTGGGGGGGTATGAACAGTAC.

Note on this clone: Each gene name is a mouse one. Coverage ceases 1 residue before the CDR3 finishes, and the germline J gene fills in the end. This rearrangement joins TRBV19 to TRBJ2-1, with 9 nucleotides matching TRBD1. This CDR3 has 13 residues. Germline CDR1 FNHDT, CDR2 SITEND (reference sequence). Trimming removed 1 base from V and 7 bases from J; junction bases left unmatched: 0. Partial CDR3 DNA: TGTGCCAGCAGTATAACAGGGGGCGCTGAGCAGTTC. It codes for CASSITGGAEQF. The complete CDR3 sequence is CASSITGGAEQFF.

This clone has only a few counts. Gene names denote mouse genes. The read comes to an end 1 residue before the CDR3 does, leaving the germline J gene to fill in the end. This chain uses TRBV26 with TRBJ2-7, with D hard to call. This CDR3 has 13 residues. Trimming removed 0 bases from V and 4 bases from J, with 7 bases in between. Germline V gene data show CDR1 as KGHPV and CDR2 as FQNQEV (reference sequence). CDR3 bases read: TGTGCCAGCAGTCTGTCGAAAGGGTATGAACAGTAC. This sequence encodes CASSLSKGYEQY. The full CDR3 reads CASSLSKGYEQYF.

Turning to this clone: Gene labels here are mouse ones. The missing CDR3 end, 1 residue past where the read stops, is filled in from the germline J gene. The rearrangement links TRBV26 to TRBJ2-7; D perhaps matches TRBD2 (6 bases). The CDR3 extends over 15 amino acids. V dropped 3 bases and J dropped 0 bases, with 12 bases sitting between them. Germline loops: CDR1 KGHPV, CDR2 FQNQEV (reference sequence). Partial CDR3 DNA: TGTGCCAGCAGTCTCGGGTGGGGGTACTCCTATGAACAGTAC. This codes for CASSLGWGYSYEQY. The full CDR3 protein reads CASSLGWGYSYEQYF.

About this clone: A much bigger clone sits one base away, suggesting this may be a read error. The gene names given are mouse names. The read finishes 1 residue shy of the CDR3 end, and the germline J gene is used to complete it. The V call is TRBV3, the J call TRBJ1-2; TRBD1 might be the D (6 bases). The CDR3 spans 13 residues. Germline loops: CDR1 SNHLY, CDR2 FYNGKV (reference sequence). V was shortened by 6 bases and J by 0 bases, with 8 bases between the two germline ends. CDR3 DNA (partial): TGTGCCAGCAGAGGGACAACAAACTCCGACTACACC. Translating it yields CASRGTTNSDYT. The whole CDR3 sequence is CASRGTTNSDYTF.

Regarding this clone: The genes and germline here are from mouse. The CDR3 end falls 1 residue outside the read, so it is completed with the germline J gene. This sample includes further DNA sequences coding for the same CDR3. The chain links TRBV12-2 to TRBJ2-3; 9 nucleotides match TRBD2. J lost 1 base, V lost 2 bases, and 3 bases had no gene match. This CDR3 has 15 residues. Germline-derived CDR1 and CDR2 are SGHLS and HYDKME. The covered CDR3 bases are TGTGCCAGCTCTCCCCCTGGGGGGGGTGCAGAAACGCTGTAT. This translates into CASSPPGGGAETLY. The whole CDR3 reads CASSPPGGGAETLYF.

In this sample, this clone turned up a few times. Mouse gene names and germline throughout. The read terminates 1 residue before the CDR3 end, so the remaining end is supplied by the germline J gene. This rearrangement joins TRBV4 to TRBJ2-4, with 10 bases identical to TRBD2. CDR3 length: 15 amino acids. Germline V gene lookup returns CDR1 LGHDT and CDR2 YNNKQL (reference sequence). V was pared by 6 bases and J by 1 base, with 4 bases of the junction left unmatched. The CDR3 DNA, read in part, is TGTGCCAGCAGTCTGGGGGGGCGCGGTCAAAACACCTTGTAC. It encodes CASSLGGRGQNTLY. The whole CDR3 reads CASSLGGRGQNTLYF.

In regard to this clone: Any gene name here is a mouse gene name. The sequenced fragment ends 1 residue before the CDR3 boundary, so the rest is inferred from the germline J gene. V gene TRBV13-2 combines with J gene TRBJ2-5; maybe TRBD1 (6 bases). Germline loops: CDR1 NNHNN, CDR2 SYGAGS (reference sequence). The CDR3 is 15 residues long. Trimming pared 3 bases from V and 0 bases from J, leaving 11 bases between. Partial CDR3 DNA: TGTGCCAGCGGTGGCGGGACATTTAACCAAGACACCCAGTAC. It translates to CASGGGTFNQDTQY. From start to end, the CDR3 is CASGGGTFNQDTQYF.

A remark on this clone: These gene names are mouse names. The read gets to within 1 residue of the CDR3 end, and the germline J gene fills in the rest. The V call is TRBV13-1, the J call TRBJ1-6; no clear D gene. TRBJ1-6 is an open reading frame whose function is uncertain. Trimming removed 3 bases at V and 3 bases at J, with 4 bases between. The CDR3 sequence is 13 residues long. The germline V gene encodes CDR1 NSHNY and CDR2 SYGAGN. This chain's CDR3 is CASSANYNSPLYF. The sequenced CDR3 bases are TGTGCCAGCAGTGCTAACTATAATTCGCCCCTCTAC.

As regards this clone: It is likely a read error: a sequence one base away is far more abundant. Here the gene names and germline are mouse. CDR3 sequence reads: CASSDRGRNERLFF. The CDR3 DNA, read in part, is TGTGCTAGCAGTGACAGGGGGCGAAACGAAAGATTATTT. The chain combines TRBV29 with TRBJ1-4; 10 bases match TRBD1. Read sequence stops 1 residue before the CDR3 end, and the germline J gene provides the missing end. The germline CDR1 and CDR2 sequences are MSHET and SYDVDS. V lost 5 bases and J lost 5; bases outside the gene matches: 2. The CDR3 length is 14 residues.